Listed below are T cell receptor beta chains from one sample, sequenced in a study of STAT5B mutations in CD4+ large granular lymphocyte leukemia. TCRdb keeps only in-frame clones here, not all; method: immunoSEQ multiplex PCR. The sample shows 20,000 to 25,000 clones, 72% of them seen only once. Input material: CD4+ T cells from blood buffy coats. All receptors come from a human donor in good health. Both conserved end residues are trimmed from each CDR3. Some rows mark clone size as missing; the rest say once, few, many or name a class of expanded clone.

>TRBV27|TRBJ1-5|NA
ASRPGQGGLPQH
>TRBV18|TRBJ1-5|NA
ASSSQQGNNQPQH
>TRBV11-3|TRBJ2-2|NA
ASSLGSYSGELF
>TRBV11-1|TRBJ2-7|few
ASSLAIYASYEQY
>TRBV9|TRBJ1-4|NA
ASSTTGGFTNEKLF
>TRBV18|TRBJ2-7|few
ASSPAGVGRSYEQY
>TRBV7-2|TRBJ1-2|NA
ASSLEYSRPSNYGYT
>TRBV6-1|TRBJ2-7|NA
ASSEASNEQY
>TRBV28|TRBJ1-1|NA
ASSPGDRAWAF
>TRBV21-1|TRBJ2-7|NA
ASSKHQTYEQY